Below, one T cell receptor beta chain is given with its context. CDR1 and CDR2 (germline): SNHLY, FYNNEI. This CDR3 comprises 15 residues. With V trimmed by 0 bases and J by 10 bases, 8 bases remained unmatched. Original processing methods: Reference gene primer amplification gave estimated nucleated cell counts. The assay was immunoSEQ multiplex PCR, and TCRdb's table has in-frame clones only and misses some. V and J calls plus clone size are reproduced from that table; the DNA served to infer D and trimming. The sample yields some 130,000 clones, around 77% seen once. This specimen comes from a study of blood T cell repertoires in COVID-19. Background on the study: Samples came from the United States, Italy and Spain, spanning acute and convalescent COVID-19. Sample material is recorded as cDNA or gDNA derived from T cells, B-cell-depleted T cells, or PBMCs.

V gene TRBV2 combines with J gene TRBJ1-4, with TRBD1 identical over 7 bases. Material for sequencing was peripheral blood. This clonotype originated in a human donor in a cohort sampled during active COVID-19. The CDR3 DNA sequence: TGTGCCAGCAGTGAAGCCCGGGACAGTAGGCGAAAACTGTTTTTT. Its protein is CASSEARDSRRKLFF.